The following is a T cell receptor beta chain sequence with its context. The antigen remains undetermined. The sample comes from a study of shared clonotypes between healthy human individuals. Deep level was the assay's run setting. Measured with immunoSEQ multiplex PCR; TCRdb has only the in-frame clones, and not every one. The sample records millions of clones, 85% to 95% being singletons. Study-level results: Generally, naive subsets (rather than memory subsets) showed larger estimated richness.

Germline lookup yields CDR1 MNHEY and CDR2 SVGAGI. The CDR3 has 14 amino acids. V shed 6 bases and J 10 bases; nucleotides not matched to a gene: 9. Sample: naive CD4+ T cells sorted from blood. Described subset: CD45RA+ positively selected. This clonotype was sampled from a man younger than 30 in good health. V and J are TRBV6-5 and TRBJ1-6; 7 bases match TRBD1. CDR3 region: CASRRDSLKSPLHF. The DNA for the CDR3 is TGTGCCAGCAGAAGGGACAGTTTGAAATCACCCCTCCACTTT.